The clone carrying this T cell receptor beta chain was counted between two and nine times. TCR sequencing used cDNA made by reverse transcription of extracted RNA. The method was immunoSEQ multiplex PCR; TCRdb's version includes in-frame clones alone and lacks a portion of them. The profile shows over 120,000 clones, about 60% of them singletons. The sample comes from a study of CD8+ T cells in alopecia areata. The CDR3 totals 14 residues. V was cut by 6 bases and J by 2 bases, with 13 bases left in between. Germline lookup yields CDR1 SNHLY and CDR2 FYNNEI. The chain links TRBV2 to TRBJ1-1; D is unclear. The TCR sequence derives from a human donor with alopecia areata. The specimen comprised CD4+ T cells sorted from blood, sampled at week 0. The DNA of the CDR3 is TGTGCCAGCAGGTCCCCCACTACTAACACTGAAGCTTTCTTT. Amino acids: CASRSPTTNTEAFF.